This TCR beta chain stems from a study of preoperative IRX-2 immunotherapy in early breast cancer. The CDR3 sequence is 14 residues long. CDR1 and CDR2 (germline): SGHRS, YFSETQ. V lost 6 bases and J 1 base, leaving 11 bases between the germline ends. The sample's treatment: preoperative locoregional IRX-2 cytokine immunotherapy. This phase Ib study tested locoregional IRX-2 cytokine immunotherapy given before surgery. Profiling relied on immunoSEQ multiplex PCR, and the TCRdb table lists in-frame clones only, not all of them. The repertoire consists of 4,500 to 5,500 clones, with roughly two thirds occurring once and the leading ten covering approximately 15%.

The sample in question was tumor tissue, obtained before IRX-2 immunotherapy. This clonotype was obtained from a human donor with breast cancer. This chain links TRBV5-1 with TRBJ2-1; weak D call: TRBD1 (5 bases). In DNA form, the CDR3 reads TGCGCCAGCAAACAGGACCAATCCTACAATGAGCAGTTCTTC. Amino acids: CASKQDQSYNEQFF.